A selection of T cell receptor beta chains follows, all from one sample in a study of blood T cell repertoires in COVID-19. Libraries were prepared by immunoSEQ multiplex PCR; TCRdb keeps only in-frame clonotypes and omits some of them. The sample consists of around 250,000 clones, roughly nine tenths of them appearing once. The source material was peripheral blood. These receptor sequences come from a man in his forties or fifties with active or convalescent COVID-19. The CDR3 runs from the conserved cysteine through the conserved F or W. D genes are given only for firm matches. Clone size, where shown, is once, few, many, or a class for clones that have expanded.

>TRBJ1-4|-|-|TRBV7-2
CASSLSGRNEKLFF
TGTGCCAGCAGCTTATCGGGTCGTAATGAAAAACTGTTTTTT
>TRBJ2-5|-|many|TRBV27
CASSLVAGLETQYF
TGTGCCAGCAGTTTAGTTGCAGGGTTAGAGACCCAGTACTTC
>TRBJ2-1|-|-|TRBV29-1
CSVPRAGKAYNEQFF
TGCAGCGTTCCCCGGGCGGGAAAGGCCTACAATGAGCAGTTCTTC
>TRBJ2-2|TRBD2|few|TRBV3-1/TRBV3-2
CASSQDKAGGKFDTGELFF
TGTGCCAGCAGCCAAGATAAAGCGGGGGGGAAGTTCGACACCGGGGAGCTGTTTTTT
>TRBJ2-4|TRBD1|-|TRBV2
CASNEPGQEGNIQYF
TGTGCCAGCAATGAACCGGGACAGGAGGGAAACATTCAGTACTTC
>TRBJ2-3|-|-|TRBV4-1
CASSQAAGRDTQYF
TGCGCCAGCAGCCAAGCGGCGGGGAGGGATACGCAGTATTTT
>TRBJ1-5|TRBD1|-|TRBV3-1/TRBV3-2
CARPGQGIRESNQPQHF
TGTGCCAGGCCGGGACAGGGGATCCGCGAAAGCAATCAGCCCCAGCATTTT
>TRBJ2-2|TRBD2|-|TRBV7-9
CASMSGSRTGELFF
TGTGCCAGCATGAGCGGGAGTAGGACCGGGGAGCTGTTTTTT
>TRBJ1-4|-|-|TRBV30
CAWDTTDGNEKLFF
TGTGCCTGGGATACGACAGATGGAAATGAAAAACTGTTTTTT
>TRBJ1-1|TRBD1|-|TRBV19
CASSRGTGTRNTEAFF
TGTGCCAGTAGCAGGGGGACTGGAACAAGGAACACTGAAGCTTTCTTT
>TRBJ2-1|TRBD2|-|TRBV11-2
CASSRGPSGGENEQFF
TGTGCCAGCAGCCGAGGTCCTAGCGGGGGAGAGAATGAGCAGTTCTTC
>TRBJ2-7|-|-|TRBV28
CASSLGEYEQYF
TGTGCCAGCAGTTTGGGAGAGTACGAGCAGTACTTC
>TRBJ1-4|-|-|TRBV18
CASSPNRGKLFF
TGTGCCAGCTCACCAAACCGGGGAAAACTGTTTTTT
>TRBJ1-2|-|-|TRBV2
CASSDTQGQRVDGYTF
TGTGCCAGCAGTGACACTCAGGGACAACGGGTGGATGGCTACACCTTC
>TRBJ2-4|TRBD1|few|TRBV19
CASSIRQGKNIQYF
TGTGCCAGTAGTATAAGACAGGGGAAAAACATTCAGTACTTC
>TRBJ2-7|TRBD2|-|TRBV19
CASSVAGGISYEQYF
TGTGCCAGTAGTGTAGCGGGGGGGATATCCTACGAGCAGTACTTC
>TRBJ1-6|-|-|TRBV12-5
CASVGTYNSPLHF
TGTGCTAGTGTTGGGACTTATAATTCACCCCTCCACTTT
>TRBJ1-1|-|-|TRBV6-5
CASSPDSLGAFF
TGTGCCAGCAGTCCCGACAGTCTTGGGGCTTTCTTT
>TRBJ2-7|TRBD1|-|TRBV25-1
CASRAPGQGNEQYF
TGTGCCAGCAGAGCCCCGGGACAGGGCAACGAGCAGTACTTC
>TRBJ1-1|TRBD1|-|TRBV5-1
CASSQTGQENTEAFF
TGCGCCAGCAGCCAAACGGGACAGGAGAACACTGAAGCTTTCTTT
>TRBJ2-5|-|-|TRBV6-5
CASSLSGGLGETQYF
TGTGCCAGCAGTCTCTCCGGGGGATTAGGAGAGACCCAGTACTTC
>TRBJ2-1|TRBD1|-|TRBV9
CASSAAGGPTDEQFF
TGTGCCAGCAGCGCGGCAGGGGGACCGACGGATGAGCAGTTCTTC
>TRBJ2-7|-|-|TRBV5-6
CASSLDLMEQYF
TGTGCCAGCAGCTTGGACCTAATGGAGCAGTACTTC
>TRBJ1-6|-|-|TRBV4-2
CASSQERRGDNSPLHF
TGTGCCAGCAGCCAAGAAAGGAGGGGAGATAATTCACCCCTCCACTTT
>TRBJ1-2|-|-|TRBV6-5
CATRGPGGPYGYTF
TGTGCCACCAGAGGCCCCGGTGGGCCCTATGGCTACACCTTC
>TRBJ2-1|TRBD2|-|TRBV2
CASSTSEHNEQFF
TGTGCCAGCAGTACTAGCGAGCACAATGAGCAGTTCTTC
>TRBJ2-7|TRBD2|once|TRBV3-1/TRBV3-2
CASSPAGVYEQYF
TGTGCCAGCAGCCCGGCGGGAGTCTACGAGCAGTACTTC
>TRBJ2-1|TRBD2|-|TRBV10-1
CASSESSGIPYNEQFF
TGCGCCAGCAGTGAGTCAAGCGGGATCCCCTACAATGAGCAGTTCTTC
>TRBJ2-3|-|-|TRBV5-1
CASSLGGSTDTQYF
TGCGCCAGCAGCTTGGGGGGCAGCACAGATACGCAGTATTTT
>TRBJ1-1|-|-|TRBV5-6
CASSLGGAWTEAFF
TGTGCCAGCAGCTTAGGGGGGGCCTGGACTGAAGCTTTCTTT
>TRBJ2-1|TRBD2|few|TRBV6-5
CASSYRGGGHNEQFF
TGTGCCAGCAGTTACCGCGGCGGGGGGCACAATGAGCAGTTCTTC
>TRBJ2-7|TRBD2|-|TRBV11-2
CASSLELLAGVEQYF
TGTGCCAGCAGCTTAGAGTTACTAGCGGGGGTCGAGCAGTACTTC
>TRBJ2-7|-|-|TRBV2
CASGADAYEQYF
TGTGCCAGCGGAGCAGACGCCTACGAGCAGTACTTC
>TRBJ1-5|-|-|TRBV4-1
CASSQDADRNQPQHF
TGCGCCAGCAGCCAAGACGCGGACAGAAATCAGCCCCAGCATTTT
>TRBJ1-6|-|-|TRBV7-3
CASSPRTAYGSPLHF
TGTGCCAGCAGCCCCCGGACAGCGTACGGTTCACCCCTCCACTTT
>TRBJ1-5|-|-|TRBV19
CASSIGSGEGPQHF
TGTGCCAGTAGTATAGGGTCCGGGGAGGGGCCCCAGCATTTT
>TRBJ2-3|TRBD2|many|TRBV6-2/TRBV6-3
CASSFRLAGGPTTSTDTQYF
TGTGCCAGCAGTTTCCGACTAGCGGGAGGCCCCACGACTAGCACAGATACGCAGTATTTT
>TRBJ2-7|TRBD1|-|TRBV28
CASSLGGTGDYEQYF
TGTGCCAGCAGTTTGGGGGGGACAGGGGACTACGAGCAGTACTTC
>TRBJ1-1|-|-|TRBV9
CASSARGSSEAFF
TGTGCCAGCAGCGCACGGGGGAGCTCTGAAGCTTTCTTT
>TRBJ2-3|TRBD2|-|TRBV5-1
CASSGGLAGSSTDTQYF
TGCGCCAGCAGCGGCGGACTAGCGGGATCTAGCACAGATACGCAGTATTTT
>TRBJ1-4|TRBD1|-|TRBV10-2
CASSDQHRQGTGQGSGLKLFF
TGCGCCAGCAGTGACCAACACCGACAGGGGACCGGCCAGGGCTCGGGTTTAAAACTGTTTTTT
>TRBJ2-1|-|-|TRBV24-1
CATSDFTQEQFF
TGTGCCACCAGTGATTTTACACAAGAGCAGTTCTTC
>TRBJ2-3|TRBD2|few|TRBV9
CASSVLAGGLDTQYF
TGTGCCAGCAGCGTTCTAGCGGGAGGATTAGATACGCAGTATTTT
>TRBJ1-6|-|-|TRBV15
CATSRVGSSYNSPLHF
TGTGCCACCAGCAGAGTGGGGAGCTCCTATAATTCACCCCTCCACTTT
>TRBJ2-1|-|once|TRBV24-1
CATSDLREGQGVNEQFF
TGTGCCACCAGTGATTTGCGGGAGGGACAGGGTGTCAATGAGCAGTTCTTC
>TRBJ1-1|-|-|TRBV6-5
CASSFVRGNTEAFF
TGTGCCAGCAGTTTCGTCCGGGGGAACACTGAAGCTTTCTTT
>TRBJ2-7|-|once|TRBV9
CASSADITYEQYF
TGTGCCAGCAGCGCGGACATTACCTACGAGCAGTACTTC
>TRBJ2-3|-|-|TRBV7-9
CASSLLAKSTDTQYF
TGTGCCAGCAGCTTACTAGCGAAAAGCACAGATACGCAGTATTTT
>TRBJ2-2|TRBD1|-|TRBV29-1
CSVTDRGYTGELFF
TGCAGCGTAACAGACAGGGGGTACACCGGGGAGCTGTTTTTT
>TRBJ2-1|-|-|TRBV24-1
CATSDRPSSYNEQFF
TGTGCCACCTCAGACAGACCGAGCTCCTACAATGAGCAGTTCTTC
>TRBJ1-4|-|few|TRBV28
CASSPRTELNEKLFF
TGTGCCAGCAGCCCCCGGACAGAGCTTAATGAAAAACTGTTTTTT
>TRBJ2-1|TRBD1|-|TRBV10-2
CASSGDRDNNEQFF
TGCGCCAGCAGCGGGGACAGGGATAACAATGAGCAGTTCTTC
>TRBJ2-5|-|-|TRBV20-1
CSATGGTQYF
TGCAGTGCTACAGGAGGGACCCAGTACTTC
>TRBJ1-6|-|-|TRBV19
CASADDRGSPLHF
TGTGCCAGTGCAGATGACCGGGGTTCACCCCTCCACTTT
>TRBJ2-3|-|once|TRBV5-1
CASSAQSRGLIDTQYF
TGCGCCAGCAGCGCCCAGTCGCGGGGGCTGATAGATACGCAGTATTTT
>TRBJ2-6|-|-|TRBV28
CASKETGANVLTF
TGTGCCAGCAAGGAGACTGGGGCCAACGTCCTGACTTTC